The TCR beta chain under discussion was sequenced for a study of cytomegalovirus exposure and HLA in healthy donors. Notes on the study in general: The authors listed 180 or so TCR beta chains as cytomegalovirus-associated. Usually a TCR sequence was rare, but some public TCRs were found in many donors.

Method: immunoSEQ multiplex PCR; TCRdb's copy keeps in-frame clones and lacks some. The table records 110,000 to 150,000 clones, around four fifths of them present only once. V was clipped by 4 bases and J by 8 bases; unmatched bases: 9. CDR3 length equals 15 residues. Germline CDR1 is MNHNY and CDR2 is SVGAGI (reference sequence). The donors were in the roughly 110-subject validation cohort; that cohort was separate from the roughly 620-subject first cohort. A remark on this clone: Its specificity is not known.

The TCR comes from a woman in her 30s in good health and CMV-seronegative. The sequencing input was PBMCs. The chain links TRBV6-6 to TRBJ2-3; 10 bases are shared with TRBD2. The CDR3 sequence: CASSFGSGGAGTQYF. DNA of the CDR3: TGTGCCAGCAGTTTCGGCAGCGGGGGGGCGGGTACGCAGTATTTT.